This T cell receptor (beta chain) emerged from a study of cytomegalovirus exposure and HLA in healthy donors (TCRdb year 2017). A note on the overall study: In an earlier analysis of some 610 of the donors, around 300 Gb of sequence data and 100 million or so unique TCR beta sequences from about 179 million T cells were reported. Four or five DR-DQ haplotypes were handled as single units for association and clustering because linkage in the cohort was strong. Donor age, sex, ethnicity and CMV serostatus were compiled together with the repertoire data. Using immunosequencing, the study profiled T cell repertoires from 640 or so subjects and related those repertoires to cytomegalovirus serostatus. To predict cytomegalovirus infection status, the study combined high-throughput TCR immunosequencing, statistical association of individual TCRs with disease status, and machine learning. Rather than drawing on any new phenotypic data, the later analysis identified candidate immune exposures from TCR beta sequences and the way those sequences occurred across donors. An early release that covered about 600 HLA-typed donors contained around 300 gigabases of sequencing data and 70 million to 100 million unique TCR sequences. Both class I and class II loci were covered by HLA typing, at four-digit resolution. Among about 400 genotyped donors of the cohort, an average of roughly 230,000 unique TCR beta nucleotide sequences was sequenced per donor, of which about 18% were non-productive. In a later analysis, previously published TCR beta repertoires from hundreds of donors were re-analyzed and high-resolution HLA genotyping was added so that TCR occurrence patterns could be studied. Every repertoire in the discovery cohort had been generated on one and the same sequencing platform. To decide whether each TCR beta V gene segment behaved as functional or pseudogenic, an earlier analysis of over 500 of the donors relied on high-throughput TCR beta sequencing. The number of typed donors differed by locus: 629-630 for A, B, C, DRB1 and DQB1; 522 for DQA1; 606 for DPA1; and some 450 for DPB1. Along with the roughly 670-subject first cohort, a separate validation cohort of over a hundred different subjects was used. The genetic ancestry cluster associated with self-reported Caucasian donors included around four fifths of the roughly 400 genotyped donors. The study was designed to test whether signatures of past pathogen exposure could be identified by cataloging public T cell receptors. In a later genetic analysis, genome-wide SNP genotypes for about 65% of the roughly 700 donors were used, and that subset was treated as a discovery cohort.

The library was produced with the immunoSEQ multiplex PCR assay. For the multiplex PCR, a mixture combining 60 forward primers for TCR Vbeta segments and 13 reverse primers for TCR Jbeta segments was used. The CDR3 region of rearranged TCR beta genes was amplified from genomic DNA by a multiplex PCR assay. On the Illumina HiSeq System, the amplified TCR beta libraries were sequenced as 87-base-pair reads. In the paper's pipeline: A later analysis tallied roughly 76 million unique TCR beta chains across the 666 repertoires, and around 9.9 million of those chains were shared by two or more donors. Raw reads were error-corrected and collapsed into unique sequences by a nearest-neighbor algorithm in which closely related sequences were merged to remove PCR and sequencing errors. CDR3 sequences were aligned to IMGT reference sequences to assign V, D and J gene segments. For a sequence to be retained, at least a six-nucleotide match to both a V gene segment and a J gene segment was required. Rearrangements were classified as productive when the CDR3 lacked stop codons and remained in frame with V and J, and all other rearrangements were classified as non-productive. Following IMGT convention, CDR3 was defined as the stretch from the second conserved V-encoded cysteine to the conserved J-encoded phenylalanine. The earlier analysis of about 530 of the donors excluded any sequence lacking an unambiguous match to a single V gene segment. An earlier analysis of almost 600 of the donors classified V segments as functional when productive rearrangements were above 56.7% and as segregating when the standard deviation between donors was above 5%. A statistical classification framework was built to diagnose cytomegalovirus status from the catalog of TCR beta chain sequences. A later analysis assigned V and J genes by comparing TCR nucleotide sequences with IMGT/GENE-DB human TR gene sequences. The TCRdist pipeline was used in a later analysis to assign CDR3 sequences and most-parsimonious VDJ recombination scenarios. In a later analysis, each TCR beta chain was defined by its CDR3 amino acid sequence together with its V-gene family, and reads lacking a unique V-gene family were excluded. To address suspected cross-contamination and a sequencing artifact, a later analysis removed 450 to 700 highly shared, low-generation-probability nucleotide sequences. A later analysis calculated a clonal expansion index for each public chain from normalized within-repertoire ranks of inferred template counts. Generation probabilities in a later analysis came from a VDJ recombination model fitted to out-of-frame rearrangements, and those results were checked against IGoR. A later analysis scored TCR-TCR, TCR-HLA and TCR-CMV co-occurrence with hypergeometric tests, applying a repertoire-size bias correction to TCR pairs. False discovery rates were estimated in a later analysis by permuting HLA or CMV assignments 20 times. In a later analysis, co-occurring TCRs were grouped with DBSCAN, and TCRdist sequence similarity was added when clustering was performed within HLA-allele-positive subsets. For co-occurrence clustering, repertoires with fewer than 30,000 or more than 120,000 public chains were excluded, along with roughly 5 repertoires with anomalous nucleotide sharing. TCRdb holds this immuneACCESS table with in-frame rearrangements only. Some clones are missing; in checked studies, unresolved V genes explain under half, and the rest has no known cause. That table is the source of V, J and clone size, and D and trimming were worked out from the DNA. A total of over 30,000 clones appear in this sample, around 86% of them only once. Clones ranked in the top ten supply about an eighth of the sample.

The cohort was made up of 666 healthy bone marrow donors. At the time of sampling, every cohort member was nominally healthy, though immune exposures that went unrecorded were likely present. The donor was CMV seropositive and belonged to the group of 250 to 350 seropositive cohort members. A peripheral blood sample was collected from each donor, and TCR beta sequencing was performed on peripheral blood mononuclear cells. The Qiagen DNeasy Blood Extraction Kit was used to extract genomic DNA from the blood cell samples. The study at large found these results: A few of the identified cytomegalovirus-associated TCR beta chains were confirmed in vitro to be specific for cytomegalovirus antigens. In the study, 164 TCR beta chains were listed as associated with cytomegalovirus. When HLA alleles, especially DR and DQ, strongly co-occurred, attributing TCR associations to individual alleles was difficult. The cohort was sequenced for TCR beta chains only, and without alpha or paired-chain data the features that could be detected were limited. Some 15 rarely observed V segments, including chromosome 9 orphons, were excluded from the earlier analysis of almost 600 of the donors because counts were too low. Correlated functional status among segregating V segments might be attributable to linkage disequilibrium, but an unknown experimental factor could not be ruled out. In a later analysis, about 17,000 TCR beta sequences were associated with specific HLA alleles at a false discovery rate of 0.05. A further reported finding was that TCR beta sequences accurately predicted the HLA-A and HLA-B alleles for most subjects in the first cohort. A later analysis found that HLA-associated TCR beta chains were more clonally expanded and had lower generation probabilities than equally common non-associated chains. Most CMV-associated TCR beta chains appeared to be HLA-restricted in a later analysis, and the HLA associations seemed to be driven largely by CMV exposure. Because the 87-base-pair reads could not distinguish some IMGT-functional V segments, including TRBV6-2 and TRBV6-3, those segments were excluded. An association between a missense DCLRE1C variant and V-gene and J-gene trimming of TCR beta chains was found in a later genetic analysis and replicated in an independent cohort. Most TCR sequences were observed very rarely across donors, whereas some public TCRs were present in many individuals. In a later genetic analysis, fewer N-insertions in productive TCRs were reported among donors in an Asian-associated ancestry cluster than the roughly 700-donor mean. In an earlier analysis of some 550 of the donors, most TCR beta V segments were observed in productive rearrangements about 87% or about 30% of the time, broadly matching IMGT annotations. In both the original and validation cohorts, the classifier was reported to diagnose cytomegalovirus status with high specificity and sensitivity. According to a later analysis, parvovirus B19, influenza, CMV and Epstein-Barr virus appeared linked to several top co-occurrence clusters. According to the authors, the approach could potentially be generalized to other disease states and immunological phenotypes. Immune exposure information for the cohort was limited to CMV serostatus. The presence/absence analyses assumed that sequencing depth was roughly uniform across donors, and that assumption may not be true. Because HLA typing was unavailable for some donors at each locus, only the typed subset was used in association tests. The sequencing pipeline was judged likely to have produced a cluster of highly shared sequence variants as a technical artifact. In a later analysis, TCR association rates were found to vary across HLA loci, with the most associated TCRs seen for DRB1 alleles and the fewest for HLA-C alleles.

To note about this clone: There is no known antigen for this receptor. Base-call qualities are not available, and no considerably larger clone is one nucleotide away.

V and J are truncated by 1 base and 4 bases respectively, leaving an intervening sequence of 8 bases. The CDR3, from cysteine to phenylalanine, totals 14 residues. Of all the DNA, just the CDR3 is kept, 42 bases in frame from base 1. CDR1 and CDR2, per the germline V gene, are SGHTA and FQGNSA. The source is a woman in her 40s in good health and CMV-seropositive. Sample: PBMCs. The rearranged segments are TRBV7-2 and TRBJ1-5, with the D gene call left open. DNA sequence: TGTGCCAGCAGCTTAGGGCGGCTTAATCAGCCCCAGCATTTT. Translated, this gives CASSLGRLNQPQHF.